The rows below give T cell receptor beta chains drawn from one sample of a study of cytomegalovirus exposure and HLA in healthy donors. TCRdb's copy holds only in-frame clones and misses some; the assay was immunoSEQ multiplex PCR. This sample has approximately 150,000 clones, with more than 70% found just once. The sequencing input was PBMCs. Source of these receptors: a man aged 25 to 45 in good health and CMV-seronegative. Each CDR3 is given with its conserved first and last residue. D genes are given only for firm matches. Some rows mark clone size as missing; the rest say once, few, many or name a class of expanded clone.

V	J	D	size	CDR3	DNA
TRBV5-6	TRBJ1-5	.	.	CASSKGPDSFNQPQHF	TGTGCCAGCAGCAAAGGACCGGACAGTTTCAATCAGCCCCAGCATTTT
TRBV5-5	TRBJ2-7	TRBD1	.	CASSLEPPDRGRKQYF	TGTGCCAGCAGCTTGGAGCCCCCCGACAGGGGGCGAAAGCAGTACTTC
TRBV7-9	TRBJ1-1	.	.	CSSSLNRVPFF	TGTTCCAGCAGCTTAAACCGGGTACCTTTCTTT
TRBV2	TRBJ2-3	TRBD2	.	CASSEWAGGSDTQYF	TGTGCCAGCAGTGAGTGGGCGGGGGGCTCAGATACGCAGTATTTT
TRBV14	TRBJ2-3	TRBD2	.	CASRAGLHTDTQYF	TGTGCCAGCAGAGCGGGACTCCACACAGATACGCAGTATTTT
TRBV5-1	TRBJ2-7	TRBD1	.	CASSLDRDRLGEQYF	TGCGCCAGCAGCTTGGACCGGGACAGGCTTGGCGAGCAGTACTTC
TRBV5-5	TRBJ1-5	TRBD1	.	CASSSGTANNQPQHF	TGTGCCAGCAGCTCCGGGACAGCTAATAATCAGCCCCAGCATTTT
TRBV9	TRBJ2-3	TRBD1	.	CASSVTGGQGDTQYF	TGTGCCAGCAGCGTAACAGGGGGCCAAGGGGATACGCAGTATTTT
TRBV6-5	TRBJ1-2	.	.	CASSYSGSPYGYTF	TGTGCCAGCAGTTACTCGGGCAGCCCTTATGGCTACACCTTC
TRBV27	TRBJ2-1	TRBD2	.	CASSPTSRNDNEQFF	TGTGCCAGCAGTCCGACTAGCCGTAACGATAATGAGCAGTTCTTC
TRBV9	TRBJ2-5	TRBD1	.	CASSVAGRTGQETQYF	TGTGCCAGCAGCGTAGCTGGTAGGACAGGCCAAGAGACCCAGTACTTC
TRBV25-1	TRBJ2-2	.	.	CASSATGRWTGELFF	TGCGCCAGCAGTGCGACAGGGAGGTGGACCGGGGAGCTGTTTTTT
TRBV9	TRBJ2-2	.	few	CASSVIELAGELFF	TGTGCCAGCAGCGTAATCGAGTTAGCCGGGGAGCTGTTTTTT
TRBV12-5	TRBJ2-5	TRBD1	once	CASGLVISRDRDKETQYF	TGTGCTAGTGGTTTGGTAATCTCCCGGGACAGGGATAAGGAGACCCAGTACTTC
TRBV10-1	TRBJ1-2	.	.	CASSEYPRPTGYTF	TGCGCCAGCAGTGAGTATCCCAGGCCAACGGGCTACACCTTC
TRBV4-2	TRBJ1-1	.	.	CASSQRRTHDTEAFF	TGTGCCAGCAGTCAACGGCGGACTCACGACACTGAAGCTTTCTTT
TRBV6-1	TRBJ2-7	.	once	CASSDGGGRYEQYF	TGTGCCAGCAGTGATGGTGGAGGGAGATACGAGCAGTACTTC
TRBV7-8	TRBJ2-2	.	.	CASSLRQGSTGELFF	TGTGCCAGCAGCTTAAGGCAGGGAAGCACCGGGGAGCTGTTTTTT
TRBV27	TRBJ2-2	TRBD1	.	CASSLQGAKAGELFF	TGTGCCAGCAGTTTACAGGGGGCAAAGGCCGGGGAGCTGTTTTTT
TRBV15	TRBJ1-3	TRBD1	.	CATSPGSQGGGNTIYF	TGTGCCACCAGCCCCGGGTCGCAGGGGGGTGGAAACACCATATATTTT
TRBV7-2	TRBJ1-4	.	.	CASSQGGVLNEKLFF	TGTGCCAGCAGCCAAGGGGGAGTCCTTAATGAAAAACTGTTTTTT
TRBV19	TRBJ2-3	TRBD1	.	CASSSQNRGSADTQYF	TGTGCCAGTAGTTCCCAAAACAGGGGGTCGGCAGATACGCAGTATTTT
TRBV6-1	TRBJ1-2	TRBD1	.	CASRPGQGTDGYTF	TGTGCCAGCAGACCCGGACAGGGGACAGATGGCTACACCTTC
TRBV5-5	TRBJ2-7	TRBD2	.	CASSLSGVYEQYF	TGTGCCAGCAGCCTTAGCGGGGTGTACGAGCAGTACTTC
TRBV10-3	TRBJ2-1	TRBD2	.	CAISELRLAGGLWTEQFF	TGTGCCATCAGTGAATTGAGACTAGCGGGGGGGCTTTGGACTGAGCAGTTCTTC
TRBV30	TRBJ2-5	.	.	CAWGRQDPVRETQYF	TGTGCCTGGGGGAGACAGGACCCCGTAAGGGAGACCCAGTACTTC
TRBV28	TRBJ2-2	TRBD2	.	CASSRRLAGSTGELFF	TGTGCCAGCAGTCGGAGACTAGCGGGGTCCACCGGGGAGCTGTTTTTT
TRBV5-1	TRBJ1-6	TRBD1	.	CASSLEGTGGSPLHF	TGCGCCAGCAGCTTGGAAGGGACAGGGGGTTCACCCCTCCACTTT
TRBV4-2	TRBJ2-1	.	once	CASSQVGSGGDEQFF	TGTGCCAGCAGCCAAGTGGGCTCGGGGGGCGATGAGCAGTTCTTC
TRBV5-1	TRBJ2-1	.	.	CASSSAGPYNEQFF	TGCGCCAGCAGCTCGGCGGGGCCCTACAATGAGCAGTTCTTC
TRBV19	TRBJ2-5	TRBD2	.	CASSMGLTSEQETQYF	TGTGCCAGTAGTATGGGCCTGACTAGCGAACAAGAGACCCAGTACTTC
TRBV5-1	TRBJ1-1	.	few	CASSLEGVRGPRDTEAFF	TGCGCCAGCAGCTTGGAGGGGGTCAGGGGCCCCAGGGACACTGAAGCTTTCTTT
TRBV6-6	TRBJ1-1	.	.	CASRSIMNTEAFF	TGTGCCAGCAGGTCCATCATGAACACTGAAGCTTTCTTT
TRBV7-2	TRBJ2-5	TRBD2	.	CASSRGTRGYQETQYF	TGTGCCAGCAGCCGAGGGACTAGAGGTTACCAAGAGACCCAGTACTTC
TRBV6-6	TRBJ2-7	.	.	CASSGVGRGYEQYF	TGTGCCAGCAGTGGGGTCGGGCGGGGCTACGAGCAGTACTTC
TRBV2	TRBJ1-2	TRBD1	.	CASRKQGGHGYTF	TGTGCCAGCAGGAAGCAGGGGGGACATGGCTACACCTTC
TRBV28	TRBJ1-4	.	.	CASTSLEGGNEKLFF	TGTGCCAGCACCTCCCTGGAGGGAGGTAATGAAAAACTGTTTTTT
TRBV19	TRBJ1-2	.	.	CASTLGAANYGYTF	TGTGCCAGTACCTTAGGGGCGGCTAACTATGGCTACACCTTC
TRBV5-4	TRBJ2-7	TRBD2	.	CASSYQRENNEQYF	TGTGCCAGCAGCTACCAGCGGGAGAACAACGAGCAGTACTTC
TRBV15	TRBJ2-5	TRBD2	.	CATSRTSGGAETQYF	TGTGCCACCAGCAGGACTAGCGGGGGGGCAGAGACCCAGTACTTC
TRBV7-9	TRBJ2-1	TRBD2	once	CASSSRTSGPEQFF	TGTGCCAGCAGCTCAAGGACTAGCGGGCCCGAGCAGTTCTTC
TRBV7-2	TRBJ2-7	TRBD2	.	CASSLGGSSREQYF	TGTGCCAGCAGCTTAGGCGGGAGTTCCCGCGAGCAGTACTTC
TRBV30	TRBJ1-3	.	.	CAWSYGGGENTIYF	TGTGCCTGGAGTTATGGGGGGGGAGAAAACACCATATATTTT
TRBV10-3	TRBJ1-2	TRBD1	.	CAISEEKRTGTGYTF	TGTGCCATCAGTGAGGAAAAGAGGACAGGCACTGGCTACACCTTC
TRBV4-1	TRBJ1-3	.	.	CASSLDSYSGNTIYF	TGCGCCAGCAGCCTTGACAGTTACTCTGGAAACACCATATATTTT
TRBV28	TRBJ1-5	.	.	CASSLTTGRGQPQHF	TGTGCCAGCAGTTTAACCACAGGGCGAGGTCAGCCCCAGCATTTT
TRBV28	TRBJ1-1	TRBD1	.	CASSLTGGRGREAFF	TGTGCCAGCAGTTTGACAGGGGGCCGTGGGAGGGAAGCTTTCTTT
TRBV11-1	TRBJ2-5	.	.	CASSLSSRPGYQETQYF	TGTGCCAGCAGCTTATCCTCTCGACCAGGGTACCAAGAGACCCAGTACTTC
TRBV28	TRBJ1-2	TRBD1	once	CASSGQAEGYTF	TGTGCCAGCAGCGGACAGGCAGAAGGCTACACCTTC
TRBV6-5	TRBJ1-6	TRBD1	once	CASSYRQGLYNSPLHF	TGTGCCAGCAGTTACCGACAGGGGCTCTATAATTCACCCCTCCACTTT
TRBV30	TRBJ1-5	.	.	CACRTDSNQPQHF	TGTGCCTGCCGGACAGATAGCAATCAGCCCCAGCATTTT
TRBV4-1	TRBJ2-7	TRBD2	.	CASSQTSGGGYEQYF	TGCGCCAGCAGCCAGACTAGCGGGGGAGGCTACGAGCAGTACTTC